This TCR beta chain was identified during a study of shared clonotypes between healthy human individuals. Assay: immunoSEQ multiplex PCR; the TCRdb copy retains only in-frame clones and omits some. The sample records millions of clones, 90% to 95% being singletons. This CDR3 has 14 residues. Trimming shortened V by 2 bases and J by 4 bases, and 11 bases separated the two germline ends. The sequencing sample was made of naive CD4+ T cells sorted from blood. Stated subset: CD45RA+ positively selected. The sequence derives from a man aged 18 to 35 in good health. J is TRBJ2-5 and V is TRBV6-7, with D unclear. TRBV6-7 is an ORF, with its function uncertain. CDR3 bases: TGTGCCAGCAGTTACCTGGGGAAACGAGAGACCCAGTACTTC. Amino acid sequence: CASSYLGKRETQYF.